What follows are 8 T cell receptor beta chains derived from one specimen sequenced in a study of T-cell memory formation after mild COVID-19. TCRdb used MiXCR to reprocess the 5' RACE reads, holding one entry per CDR3 protein. The data hold about 350,000 distinct CDR3 sequences, with roughly an eighth observed a single time. The sample was PBMCs or a T cell subset sorted from them (not recorded which). These receptors were collected from a man younger than 35 who had mild COVID-19 (a few samples of this study predate the infection). Cell type and time point are not known.

This clonotype has only a few counts. The chain combines TRBV7-2 with TRBJ1-5; D perhaps matches TRBD1 (5 bases). With 1 base removed from V and 7 bases from J, the gap between germline ends came to 14 bases. Germline assignment: CDR1 SGHTA and CDR2 FQGNSA. The CDR3 loop spans 15 amino acids. CDR3 nucleotides: TGTGCCAGCAGCTTAGGGGGCCCTATAGGGCAGCCCCAGCATTTT. This translates into CASSLGGPIGQPQHF.

This clonotype was observed a handful of times. The V gene is TRBV18, the J gene TRBJ2-2; 12 bases agree with TRBD2. This CDR3 region has 18 residues. Germline V gene sequence: CDR1 KGHSH, CDR2 LQKENI. V lost 3 bases, J lost 6 bases, and 11 bases stayed unmatched. The CDR3 here is CASSPKTPTSGGPGELFF. In DNA, the CDR3 is TGTGCCAGCTCACCGAAAACGCCGACTAGCGGGGGTCCCGGGGAGCTGTTTTTT.

There are a few counts of this clonotype. V usage is TRBV4-2 and J usage is TRBJ2-5; D may be TRBD2 (6 bases). The CDR3 sequence is 15 residues long. V was trimmed by 0 bases and J by 1 base, leaving 9 bases between them. Per the germline V gene, CDR1 is LGHNA and CDR2 is YNFKEQ. The CDR3 DNA follows: TGTGCCAGCAGCCAAGACCTCGGGGGCCAAGAGACCCAGTACTTC. It translates to CASSQDLGGQETQYF.

The chain carries TRBV18 and TRBJ1-4, with TRBD1 identical over 8 bases. Germline V gives CDR1 KGHSH, CDR2 LQKENI. V shed 4 bases and J 3 bases; nucleotides not matched to a gene: 1. The length of the CDR3 is 14 residues. Here the CDR3 DNA reads TGTGCCAGCTCACTGGGACAGGCTAATGAAAAACTGTTTTTT. Translated: CASSLGQANEKLFF.

The V gene is TRBV25-1, the J gene TRBJ1-6, with no clear D. Trimming pared 3 bases from V and 4 bases from J, leaving 10 bases between. This CDR3 spans 15 amino acids. Per germline, CDR1 MGHDK and CDR2 SYGVNS. The CDR3 region is CASSEAGPYNSPLHF. As DNA, the CDR3 is TGTGCCAGCAGTGAGGCCGGGCCATATAATTCACCCCTCCACTTT. Full variable domain (rest looked up from reference TRBV25-1 and TRBJ1-6): EADIYQTPRYLVIGTGKKITLECSQTMGHDKMYWYQQDPGMELHLIHYSYGVNSTEKGDLSSESTVSRIRTEHFPLTLESARPSHTSQYLCASSEAGPYNSPLHFGNGTRLTVT.

The chain employs TRBV12-3 or TRBV12-4 and TRBJ2-2; 7 nucleotides align to TRBD2. This CDR3 has 14 amino acids. With V trimmed by 11 bases and J by 5 bases, 11 bases remained unmatched. CDR3 nucleotides: TGTGCCGACATGATCCGGGGAGGGACCGGGGAGCTGTTTTTT. As protein: CADMIRGGTGELFF.

This clonotype occurred many times. The genes are TRBV6-6 and TRBJ2-3; the match to TRBD1 covers 7 bases. The CDR3 consists of 14 residues. J gave up 2 bases and V 9 bases, and 8 bases lay outside the gene matches. Per germline, CDR1 MNHNY and CDR2 SVGAGI (reference sequence). The CDR3: CASRQGFITDTQYF. CDR3 bases: TGTGCCAGTCGACAGGGATTCATCACAGATACGCAGTATTTT.

This chain connects TRBV4-3 to TRBJ2-6, with D possibly matching TRBD1 (5 bases). Germline V gene data show CDR1 as LGHNA and CDR2 as YSLEER. There are 17 residues in the CDR3. Trimming pared 1 base from V and 1 base from J, leaving 11 bases between. The CDR3 protein is CASSQAARASGANVLTF. The CDR3 DNA sequence: TGCGCCAGCAGCCAAGCCGCCAGGGCGTCTGGGGCCAACGTCCTGACTTTC.